This passage covers 17 T cell receptor beta chains from one sample sequenced in a study of cytomegalovirus exposure and HLA in healthy donors. Researchers ran the PCR with 60 Vbeta and 13 Jbeta primers. The table came from immunoSEQ multiplex PCR; TCRdb's copy has only in-frame clones and leaves some out. The sample yields roughly 72,000 clones, under 85% seen once. The sample consisted of PBMCs. The receptors shown here come from a woman aged 40 to 50 in good health and CMV-seropositive.

V usage is TRBV12-2 and J usage is TRBJ2-5; TRBD2, the D gene given by the table, was not confirmed from the DNA. TRBV12-2 is a listed pseudogene. The CDR3 loop spans 16 amino acids. As DNA, the CDR3 is TGTGCAAGTTCGGGAGGAAATAGCGGGGGGAAAGAGACCCAGTACTTC. Translated, it gives CASSGGNSGGKETQYF.

The CDR3 is CASSGDRGYEQYF. CDR3 sequence (DNA): TGTGCCAGCAGTGGGGACAGGGGATACGAGCAGTACTTC. The rearrangement joins TRBV6-1 to TRBJ2-7; TRBD1 aligns across 10 bases. Germline CDR1 is MNHNS and CDR2 is SASEGT. The CDR3 length is 13 residues. V shed 4 bases, J shed 4 bases, and the junction held 1 base outside the gene matches.

The rearrangement uses TRBV5-1 and TRBJ2-2, with D uncertain. Per the germline V gene, CDR1 is SGHRS and CDR2 is YFSETQ. The CDR3 has 15 amino acids. V gave up 1 base and J gave up 4 bases, with 11 bases separating them. CDR3 bases: TGCGCCAGCAGCTTGAATGGTTTCAGCACCGGGGAGCTGTTTTTT. Amino acids: CASSLNGFSTGELFF.

The V and J genes are TRBV18 and TRBJ1-4; 9 bases line up with TRBD1. CDR3 size: 15 residues. Trimming removed 3 bases from V and 8 bases from J; junction bases left unmatched: 7. Germline CDR1 is KGHSH and CDR2 is LQKENI. CDR3 in amino acids: CASSPGTGGSEKLFF. The CDR3 nucleotides are TGTGCCAGCTCACCGGGCACAGGGGGCTCGGAAAAACTGTTTTTT.

The chain is built from TRBV2 and TRBJ2-5; TRBD2 matches 8 bases. The CDR3 runs to 16 residues. The germline V gene has CDR1 SNHLY and CDR2 FYNNEI. The V and J ends lost 7 bases and 3 bases, in that order; junction bases with no gene match: 13. The DNA of the CDR3 is TGTGCCAGCACCCGACCCAGCGGGAGAAGAAAAGAGACCCAGTACTTC. It specifies CASTRPSGRRKETQYF. Based on the CDR3 plus reference TRBV2 and TRBJ2-5, the full variable domain is EPEVTQTPSHQVTQMGQEVILRCVPISNHLYFYWYRQILGQKVEFLVSFYNNEISEKSEIFDDQFSVERPDGSNFTLKIRSTKLEDSAMYFCASTRPSGRRKETQYFGPGTRLLVL.

The J gene is TRBJ2-5, the V gene TRBV27, with a possible D match to TRBD2 (6 bases). Between the trimmed V and J ends, which lost 2 bases and 6 bases, there was a span of 7 bases. CDR3 length equals 12 residues. Germline CDR1 MNHEY, CDR2 SMNVEV (reference sequence). The CDR3 sequence: CASSLAGKTQYF. In DNA, the CDR3 is TGTGCCAGCAGTTTAGCGGGGAAGACCCAGTACTTC.

The chain links TRBV6-1 to TRBJ2-3; 8 nucleotides agree with TRBD2. The CDR3 runs to 16 residues. Trimming took 0 bases from V and 2 from J; bases not matched to a gene: 4. Germline CDR1 MNHNS, CDR2 SASEGT. CDR3 amino acids: CASSEAGTRVTDTQYF. In DNA form, the CDR3 reads TGTGCCAGCAGTGAAGCCGGGACTAGGGTCACAGATACGCAGTATTTT.

This sequence joins TRBV6-1 and TRBJ2-1; D is perhaps TRBD1 (7 bases). The length of the CDR3 is 12 residues. Trimming removed 6 bases at V and 9 bases at J, with 12 bases between. In germline, CDR1 is MNHNS, CDR2 SASEGT. The CDR3 DNA is TGTGCCAGCAGCAGGGGGGTCCCTGAGCAGTTCTTC. Residues: CASSRGVPEQFF.

V gene TRBV9 combines with J gene TRBJ2-1, with D tentatively TRBD1 (6 bases). V lost 3 bases and J 2 bases, leaving 21 bases between the germline ends. The CDR3 runs to 18 residues. Germline values: CDR1 SGDLS, CDR2 YYNGEE. CDR3 DNA sequence: TGTGCCAGCAGCGCCACCCTACAAGGGGGATACCCCTACAATGAGCAGTTCTTC. Encoded protein: CASSATLQGGYPYNEQFF.

The chain combines TRBV6-1 with TRBJ2-5; 10 bases align to TRBD1. The CDR3 totals 13 residues. Trimming cost V 6 bases and J 5 bases; bases outside gene matches: 3. Germline V gene data show CDR1 as MNHNS and CDR2 as SASEGT. The CDR3 spells CASRLGQGETQYF. CDR3 sequence (DNA): TGTGCCAGCAGGCTGGGACAGGGGGAGACCCAGTACTTC.

This clone was seen only once. The rearrangement uses TRBV19 and TRBJ2-7; 8 bases match TRBD2. This CDR3 spans 14 amino acids. The V segment lost 3 bases and the J segment 0 bases; nucleotides outside the gene matches: 1. Germline values: CDR1 LNHDA, CDR2 SQIVND (reference sequence). The CDR3 nucleotides read TGTGCCAGTAGTATGAGCGGGAGCTCCTACGAGCAGTACTTC. It translates to CASSMSGSSYEQYF. Using reference TRBV19 and TRBJ2-7 for the parts outside the CDR3, the full variable domain is DGGITQSPKYLFRKEGQNVTLSCEQNLNHDAMYWYRQDPGQGLRLIYYSQIVNDFQKGDIAEGYSVSREKKESFPLTVTSAQKNPTAFYLCASSMSGSSYEQYFGPGTRLTVT.

The rearrangement uses TRBV29-1 and TRBJ1-4, with 10 nucleotides matching TRBD1. This CDR3 contains 15 residues. Trimming took 0 bases from V and 6 from J; bases not matched to a gene: 4. Germline V lookup: CDR1 SQVTM, CDR2 ANQGSEA. CDR3 bases: TGCAGCGTTGAAGATCGGGACAGGGGAGATGAAAAACTGTTTTTT. Translation gives CSVEDRDRGDEKLFF.

The rearrangement joins TRBV6-5 to TRBJ1-1; no clear D gene. Per germline, CDR1 MNHEY and CDR2 SVGAGI. CDR3 size: 13 residues. V lost 4 bases and J 2 bases, leaving 8 bases between the germline ends. The CDR3, as DNA: TGTGCCAGCAGTTTCAGTGTCAACACTGAAGCTTTCTTT. It is translated as CASSFSVNTEAFF.

V is TRBV28 and J is TRBJ2-7; D is perhaps TRBD2 (5 bases). Germline CDR1 reads MDHEN; CDR2 reads SYDVKM. V was shortened by 3 bases and J by 1 base, with 10 bases between the two germline ends. The CDR3 runs 14 residues. CDR3 region: CASSLPGKSYEQYF. The CDR3, as DNA: TGTGCCAGCAGTTTGCCCGGGAAGTCCTACGAGCAGTACTTC.

As DNA, the CDR3 is TGTGCCAGCAGTTGGATACAGGGGCGCCGAGGCGAGCAGTACTTC. Translating gives CASSWIQGRRGEQYF. This rearrangement joins TRBV27 to TRBJ2-7, with 7 bases fitting TRBD1. Germline V gene sequence: CDR1 MNHEY, CDR2 SMNVEV (reference sequence). The length of the CDR3 is 15 residues. The junction had 12 bases not matched to a gene; V was cut back by 4 bases and J by 6 bases.

The genes are TRBV25-1 and TRBJ1-3, with TRBD1 matching 9 bases. V shed 5 bases and J 1 base; nucleotides not matched to a gene: 3. Germline CDR1 reads MGHDK; CDR2 reads SYGVNS. The CDR3 contains 15 residues. CDR3 region: CASSPGTGSGNTIYF. The CDR3 DNA reads as TGTGCCAGCAGTCCCGGGACAGGGTCTGGAAACACCATATATTTT.

The rearrangement links TRBV30 to TRBJ1-2; 8 bases line up with TRBD1. With 3 bases clipped from V and 7 bases from J, the junction kept 7 bases outside the gene matches. The V gene's germline CDR1 is GTSNPN and CDR2 SVGIG (reference sequence). This CDR3 has 13 residues. CDR3 coding DNA: TGTGCCTGGAGCCAGGACAGGGTGGCTGGCTACACCTTC. This codes for CAWSQDRVAGYTF. Complete variable domain (other parts from reference TRBV30 and TRBJ1-2): SQTIHQWPATLVQPVGSPLSLECTVEGTSNPNLYWYRQAAGRGLQLLFYSVGIGQISSEVPQNLSASRPQDRQFILSSKKLLLSDSGFYLCAWSQDRVAGYTFGSGTRLTVV.